The 11 T cell receptor beta chains given below trace back to one sample, sequenced in a study of blood T cell repertoires in COVID-19. Profiling relied on immunoSEQ multiplex PCR, and the TCRdb table lists in-frame clones only, not all of them. Altogether 140,000 to 150,000 clones are present, about 80% being singletons, with the ten largest covering around 3.7%. The sequenced sample consisted of peripheral blood. All receptors derive from a man aged 65 to 79 who had recovered from COVID-19.

The chain couples TRBV2 to TRBJ1-1; the D is unclear. The ends were cut back, 4 bases at V and 6 bases at J, with 6 bases in the middle. This CDR3 has 11 amino acids. The germline V gene has CDR1 SNHLY and CDR2 FYNNEI. This chain's CDR3 is CASSALPEAFF. In nucleotides, the CDR3 is TGTGCCAGCAGTGCACTACCTGAAGCTTTCTTT.

The V and J genes are TRBV11-2 and TRBJ2-3; 9 bases are a match to TRBD2. Trimming took 5 bases from V and 9 from J; bases not matched to a gene: 9. Germline lookup yields CDR1 SGHAT and CDR2 FQNNGV. This CDR3 is 14 amino acids long. CDR3: CASSPTSGKYTQYF. CDR3 nucleotide sequence: TGTGCCAGCAGCCCGACTAGCGGAAAATACACGCAGTATTTT.

The J gene is TRBJ2-2, the V gene TRBV27, with TRBD2 identical over 7 bases. CDR1 MNHEY and CDR2 SMNVEV come from the germline V gene (reference sequence). V dropped 10 bases and J dropped 8; count of bases not matched to a gene: 4. The length of the CDR3 is 11 residues. CDR3: CAKRGDGELFF. For the CDR3, the DNA is TGTGCCAAGCGGGGAGATGGGGAGCTGTTTTTT.

This rearrangement joins TRBV5-1 to TRBJ1-1, with a tentative D call TRBD1 (6 bases). Germline V lookup: CDR1 SGHRS, CDR2 YFSETQ. The CDR3 spans 13 residues. V was clipped by 5 bases and J by 3 bases, with 11 bases between them. CDR3: CASSDGQYTEAFF. In nucleotides, the CDR3 is TGCGCCAGCAGTGATGGACAGTACACTGAAGCTTTCTTT.

V usage is TRBV28 and J usage is TRBJ2-7, with TRBD2 as a possible D gene (6 bases). V was trimmed by 8 bases and J by 3 bases, leaving 17 bases between them. The CDR3 covers 14 residues. CDR1 and CDR2 from the germline V gene are MDHEN and SYDVKM. The CDR3 loop reads CASLPSEIVYEQYF. DNA of the CDR3: TGTGCCAGCCTTCCTAGCGAAATAGTCTACGAGCAGTACTTC.

This sequence joins TRBV30 and TRBJ1-4; D remains unclear. CDR3 length equals 15 residues. Trimming removed 4 bases at V and 2 bases at J, with 14 bases between. CDR1 and CDR2 (germline): GTSNPN, SVGIG (reference sequence). The CDR3 is CAWMGWRSTNEKLFF. The CDR3 bases are TGTGCCTGGATGGGGTGGAGGAGTACTAATGAAAAACTGTTTTTT.

The chain carries TRBV7-8 and TRBJ2-7; 10 bases map to TRBD1. CDR1 and CDR2 from the germline V gene are SGHVS and FQNEAQ. CDR3 length: 15 amino acids. The V segment lost 4 bases and the J segment 5 bases; nucleotides outside the gene matches: 8. The CDR3 loop reads CASSSPGQGIHEQYF. As DNA, the CDR3 is TGTGCCAGCAGCTCCCCGGGACAGGGGATCCACGAGCAGTACTTC.

CDR3 residues: CASNKAVNEQFF. CDR3 coding DNA: TGTGCCAGCAACAAAGCGGTCAATGAGCAGTTCTTC. The chain employs TRBV12-3 or TRBV12-4 and TRBJ2-1; weak D call: TRBD2 (5 bases). CDR3 length equals 12 residues. Trimming cost V 7 bases and J 6 bases, with 10 bases left between them.

The chain is built from TRBV5-4 and TRBJ2-1; TRBD2 matches at 8 bases. CDR1 is SGHNT, CDR2 YYREEE, per germline (reference sequence). The trim removed 3 bases at V and 8 bases at J, leaving 7 bases unmatched. CDR3 length: 14 residues. CDR3 in amino acids: CASSSGLARDEQFF. The CDR3, as DNA: TGTGCCAGCAGCTCCGGACTAGCTAGGGATGAGCAGTTCTTC.

V and J are TRBV3-1 (or the pseudogene TRBV3-2) and TRBJ2-6; D not certain. V lost 3 bases and J lost 4, with 7 bases in between. CDR1 and CDR2 (germline): LGHDT, YNNKEL (reference sequence). The CDR3 runs to 14 residues. CDR3 amino acids: CASSHSFGANVLTF. Written as DNA, the CDR3 is TGTGCCAGCAGCCATTCTTTCGGGGCCAACGTCCTGACTTTC.

The chain joins TRBV19 to TRBJ2-1; 8 nucleotides match TRBD2. J was trimmed by 5 bases and V by 4 bases; bases with no gene match: 1. Germline CDR1 is LNHDA and CDR2 is SQIVND (reference sequence). The CDR3 sequence is 13 residues long. In nucleotides, the CDR3 is TGTGCCAGTAGTAGCGGGAGGCACAATGAGCAGTTCTTC. This encodes CASSSGRHNEQFF.